Ten or more counts support the clone carrying this T cell receptor (beta chain). Its antigen is not identified. Researchers used genomic DNA as the template to profile TCR beta VDJ and CDR3. Each CDR3 protein gets one entry after TCRdb re-called the reads with MiXCR. The sample consists of 150,000 to 200,000 distinct CDR3 sequences, around 65% of them appearing once. The data originate from a study of CD8+CD57+ T cells in acquired aplastic anemia. Study summary: Isolated CD4+ and CD8+ cells, once sorted, yielded DNA averaging approximately 3 ug.

V trimming: 1 base; J trimming: 10 bases; junction bases outside the gene matches: 8. CDR3 size: 15 residues. Germline lookup yields CDR1 SGHTS and CDR2 YDEGEE. Findings and caveats of the study: In CD8+ cells, Simpson's diversity showed no significant difference between patients and controls. Patients had around 28 CD8+ CDR3 sequences in common with controls (the shared set).

The sequence was obtained from a human donor with severe aplastic anemia or a healthy control (not recorded which). V gene TRBV5-8 combines with J gene TRBJ1-4, with 9 positions matching TRBD1. The sequenced sample consisted of sorted CD4+, CD8+, or CD8+CD57+ T cells (not recorded which) from PBMCs. The CDR3 reads CASSLMGQGRGKLFF. The CDR3 nucleotides are TGTGCCAGCAGCTTGATGGGACAGGGTAGAGGAAAACTGTTTTTT.